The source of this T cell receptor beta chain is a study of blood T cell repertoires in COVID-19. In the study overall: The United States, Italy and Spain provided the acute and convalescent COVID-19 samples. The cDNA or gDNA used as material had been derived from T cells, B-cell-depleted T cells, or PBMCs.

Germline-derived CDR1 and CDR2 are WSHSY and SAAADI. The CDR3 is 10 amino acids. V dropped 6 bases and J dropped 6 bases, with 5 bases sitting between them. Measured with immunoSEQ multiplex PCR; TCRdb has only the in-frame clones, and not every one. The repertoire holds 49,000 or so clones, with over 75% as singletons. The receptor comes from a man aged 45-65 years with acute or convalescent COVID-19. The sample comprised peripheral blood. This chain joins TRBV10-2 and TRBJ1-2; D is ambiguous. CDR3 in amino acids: CASSGDGYTF. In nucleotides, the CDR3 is TGCGCCAGCAGCGGGGATGGCTACACCTTC.